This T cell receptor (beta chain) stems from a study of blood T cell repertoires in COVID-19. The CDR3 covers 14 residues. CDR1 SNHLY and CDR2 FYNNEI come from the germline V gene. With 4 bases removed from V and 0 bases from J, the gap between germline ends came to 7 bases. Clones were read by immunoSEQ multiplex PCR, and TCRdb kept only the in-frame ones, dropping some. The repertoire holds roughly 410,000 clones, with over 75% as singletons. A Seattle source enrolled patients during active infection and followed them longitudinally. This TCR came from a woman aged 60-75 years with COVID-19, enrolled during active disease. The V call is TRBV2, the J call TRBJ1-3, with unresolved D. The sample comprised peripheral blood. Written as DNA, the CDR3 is TGTGCCAGCAGTGCTTTGTTCTCTGGAAACACCATATATTTT. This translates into CASSALFSGNTIYF.